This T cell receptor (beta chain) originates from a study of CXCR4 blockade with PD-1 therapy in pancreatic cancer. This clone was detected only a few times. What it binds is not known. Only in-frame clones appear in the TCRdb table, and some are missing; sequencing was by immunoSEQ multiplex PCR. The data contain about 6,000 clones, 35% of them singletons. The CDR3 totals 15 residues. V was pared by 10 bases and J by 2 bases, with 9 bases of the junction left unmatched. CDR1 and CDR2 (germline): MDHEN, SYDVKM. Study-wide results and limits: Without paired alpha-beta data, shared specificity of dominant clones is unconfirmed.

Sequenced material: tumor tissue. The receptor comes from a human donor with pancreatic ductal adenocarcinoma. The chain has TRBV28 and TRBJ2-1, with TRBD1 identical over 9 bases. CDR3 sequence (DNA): TGTGCCACTGAATCCGGGACAGGGACCTACAATGAGCAGTTCTTC. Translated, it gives CATESGTGTYNEQFF.